The 18 T cell receptor beta chains presented below share a single source sample, sequenced in a study of beta chain features in type 1 diabetes (dated by TCRdb to between 2018 and 2020). Overall results and qualifications from the work: A moderate but significant shortening of TCRB CDR3 length was observed in type 1 diabetes patients in all four CD4+ subsets.

Library preparation was by the immunoSEQ multiplex PCR assay. All of the isolated RNA was reverse transcribed with the High Capacity cDNA Reverse Transcription Kit, so expressed TCRB transcripts were sequenced. The table was pulled from immuneACCESS by TCRdb, which kept in-frame rearrangements only. Such tables lose some clones; where checked, under half of the loss comes from unresolved V genes, and the rest has no known cause. The sample records 200,000 to 300,000 clones, around 21% of which are singletons. The ten most abundant clones make up about 0.027% of the sample. Their cognate antigens are unknown. Sample: naive CD4+ T cells from blood. What the cell subset or site label conveys for this sample: true naive CD4+ T cells. The receptors here all came from a woman between 40 and 55 years old with type 1 diabetes.

This clone was counted a few times. The chain is built from TRBV11-2 and TRBJ2-1; no definite D call. Trimming left V 6 bases short and J 0 bases short, with 12 bases between. Germline V lookup: CDR1 SGHAT, CDR2 FQNNGV. The CDR3 is made up of 15 amino acids. The CDR3 DNA reads TGTGCCAGCAGTATAAGCGATTCCTCCTACAATGAGCAGTTCTTC. This codes for CASSISDSSYNEQFF.

The rearrangement uses TRBV19 and TRBJ2-7; TRBD1 matches 7 bases. Germline CDR1 and CDR2: LNHDA and SQIVND (reference sequence). The CDR3 is made up of 13 amino acids. After removal of 5 bases from V and 3 bases from J, the junction contained 4 bases not matched to a gene. Written as DNA, the CDR3 is TGTGCCAGTAGTCCGGGACAGAACTACGAGCAGTACTTC. Amino acid sequence: CASSPGQNYEQYF. The whole variable domain, filled in from reference TRBV19 and TRBJ2-7, reads DGGITQSPKYLFRKEGQNVTLSCEQNLNHDAMYWYRQDPGQGLRLIYYSQIVNDFQKGDIAEGYSVSREKKESFPLTVTSAQKNPTAFYLCASSPGQNYEQYFGPGTRLTVT.

This clone turned up a few times. This chain links TRBV10-3 with TRBJ1-5; no clear D gene. Trimming removed 6 bases at V and 4 bases at J, with 10 bases between. The CDR3 consists of 13 residues. Germline CDR1 and CDR2: ENHRY and SYGVKD. In nucleotides, the CDR3 is TGTGCCATCAGCCGTGAGGGAAATCAGCCCCAGCATTTT. This encodes CAISREGNQPQHF.

This clone has more than one count but fewer than ten. The V call is TRBV9, the J call TRBJ2-5; TRBD1 agrees at 8 bases. The assigned J gene may be wrong: the sequence end matches TRBJ2-7 better. CDR1 SGDLS and CDR2 YYNGEE come from the germline V gene. CDR3 length: 13 amino acids. CDR3: CASSPRTGSEQYF. For the CDR3, the DNA is TGTGCCAGCAGCCCCCGGACAGGGTCCGAGCAGTACTTC.

The V call is TRBV28, the J call TRBJ2-7; maybe TRBD2 (5 bases). V shed 7 bases and J shed 2 bases, with 9 bases lying between them. The CDR3 sequence is 12 residues long. Germline V gene sequence: CDR1 MDHEN, CDR2 SYDVKM. The CDR3 here is CASMKEAYEQYF. CDR3 nucleotides: TGTGCCAGCATGAAGGAGGCCTACGAGCAGTACTTC. Combining the CDR3 with reference TRBV28 and TRBJ2-7 gives the whole variable domain DVKVTQSSRYLVKRTGEKVFLECVQDMDHENMFWYRQDPGLGLRLIYFSYDVKMKEKGDIPEGYSVSREKKERFSLILESASTNQTSMYLCASMKEAYEQYFGPGTRLTVT.

This clone appeared a few times. The rearrangement links TRBV2 to TRBJ2-5; unclear D gene. Germline CDR1 is SNHLY and CDR2 is FYNNEI. V lost 8 bases and J lost 3, with 13 bases in between. The length of the CDR3 is 13 residues. The CDR3 region has the DNA TGTGCCAGCGGAGTCGGCTCTGAAGAGACCCAGTACTTC. Its protein product is CASGVGSEETQYF.

The chain couples TRBV5-4 to TRBJ2-1; D unresolved. The CDR3 is 15 amino acids. V was pared by 0 bases and J by 0 bases, with 7 bases between. Germline CDR1 and CDR2: SGHNT and YYREEE (reference sequence). The CDR3 nucleotides are TGTGCCAGCAGCTTGGGGCGGAGCTCCTACAATGAGCAGTTCTTC. Its translation is CASSLGRSSYNEQFF.

This chain uses TRBV27 with TRBJ1-6, with D uncertain. Germline loops: CDR1 MNHEY, CDR2 SMNVEV (reference sequence). V gave up 3 bases and J gave up 2 bases, with 20 bases separating them. This CDR3 is built from 19 residues. CDR3 region: CASSFYAFQIGAYNSPLHF. In DNA form, the CDR3 reads TGTGCCAGCAGTTTTTACGCCTTCCAGATCGGGGCCTATAATTCACCCCTCCACTTT.

Only a few counts were recorded for this clone. The chain carries TRBV5-4 and TRBJ2-7, with TRBD1 identical over 10 bases. The CDR3 covers 15 residues. V shed 0 bases, J shed 3 bases, and the junction held 3 bases outside the gene matches. Germline CDR1 is SGHNT and CDR2 is YYREEE (reference sequence). The CDR3 loop reads CASSLAGDRGYEQYF. Here the CDR3 DNA reads TGTGCCAGCAGCTTGGCCGGGGACAGGGGCTACGAGCAGTACTTC.

J is TRBJ2-2 and V is TRBV30, with 11 bases aligning to TRBD2. Per germline, CDR1 GTSNPN and CDR2 SVGIG (reference sequence). J gave up 8 bases and V 3 bases, and 2 bases lay outside the gene matches. The length of the CDR3 is 13 residues. The CDR3, as DNA: TGTGCCTGGAGGACTAGCGGGACGGGGGAGCTGTTTTTT. Encoded protein: CAWRTSGTGELFF.

V gene TRBV25-1 combines with J gene TRBJ2-2, with TRBD1 matching 8 bases. Germline V gene data show CDR1 as MGHDK and CDR2 as SYGVNS. V trimming: 5 bases; J trimming: 3 bases; junction bases outside the gene matches: 5. The CDR3 is 15 amino acids. CDR3 loop: CASSRSTGDTGELFF. For the CDR3, the DNA is TGTGCCAGCAGTCGATCGACAGGGGACACCGGGGAGCTGTTTTTT.

This clone was seen more than once but under ten times. The chain couples TRBV19 to TRBJ2-2; weak D call: TRBD1 (5 bases). The CDR3 sequence is 15 residues long. V gave up 5 bases and J gave up 6 bases, with 16 bases separating them. Germline CDR1 is LNHDA and CDR2 is SQIVND (reference sequence). CDR3 sequence reads: CASSYEGLGAGELFF. CDR3 coding DNA: TGTGCCAGTAGTTATGAAGGGTTAGGGGCCGGGGAGCTGTTTTTT.

This clone was observed a few times. This chain's CDR3 is CASSQEPRGSPYGYTF. Here the CDR3 DNA reads TGCGCCAGCAGCCAAGAACCCAGGGGAAGCCCCTATGGCTACACCTTC. This sequence joins TRBV4-3 and TRBJ1-2, with D possibly matching TRBD1 (6 bases). V was shortened by 0 bases and J by 4 bases, with 15 bases between the two germline ends. CDR3 length equals 16 residues. CDR1 and CDR2 (germline): LGHNA, YSLEER.

This clone was counted between two and nine times. Other DNA sequences in this specimen translate into the identical CDR3. The CDR3 nucleotides are TGTGCCAGCAGCGTTACTAGCGGCTCCTACAATGAGCAGTTCTTC. This translates into CASSVTSGSYNEQFF. This chain links TRBV9 with TRBJ2-1; TRBD2 matches 8 bases. This CDR3 has 15 residues. Germline V gene data show CDR1 as SGDLS and CDR2 as YYNGEE. Losses at the gene ends were 2 bases for V and 0 bases for J; bases not matched to a gene: 1.

The chain has TRBV14 and TRBJ1-1; D not certain. Between the trimmed V and J ends, which lost 4 bases and 6 bases, there was a span of 12 bases. CDR3 length: 13 amino acids. Germline-derived CDR1 and CDR2 are SGHDN and FVKESK. As DNA, the CDR3 is TGTGCCAGCAGCCCTACTTTAGTCTCTGAAGCTTTCTTT. Translating gives CASSPTLVSEAFF.

The rearrangement uses TRBV6-5 and TRBJ1-1, with D tentatively TRBD1 (5 bases). The CDR3 spans 13 residues. The V end was cut by 6 bases, the J end by 3 bases, with 11 bases between. CDR1 and CDR2 from the germline V gene are MNHEY and SVGAGI. The CDR3 loop reads CASSPRGDTEAFF. In nucleotides, the CDR3 is TGTGCCAGCAGCCCCCGGGGGGACACTGAAGCTTTCTTT.

This clone is a singleton in its sample. The chain links TRBV6-6 to TRBJ2-1; 10 bases agree with TRBD2. In germline, CDR1 is MNHNY, CDR2 SVGAGI (reference sequence). The CDR3 is 16 amino acids. After removal of 2 bases from V and 8 bases from J, the junction contained 9 bases not matched to a gene. CDR3 in amino acids: CASSYRSSGSRDEQFF. CDR3 coding DNA: TGTGCCAGCAGTTACCGGTCTAGCGGGAGTAGGGATGAGCAGTTCTTC.

The chain is built from TRBV5-1 and TRBJ1-5; D call uncertain. The germline CDR1 and CDR2 sequences are SGHRS and YFSETQ. The ends were cut back, 4 bases at V and 1 base at J, with 6 bases in the middle. The CDR3 consists of 13 residues. CDR3 in DNA: TGCGCCAGCAGCCCCTTGAGCAATCAGCCCCAGCATTTT. Amino acid sequence: CASSPLSNQPQHF.